This is a list of T cell receptor beta chains from one sample in a study of blood T cell repertoires in COVID-19. Sequenced by immunoSEQ multiplex PCR; TCRdb stores in-frame clones only, minus some. There are over 250,000 clones in the sample; approximately 88% occur only once, and 0.75% to 1% lies in the top ten. The specimen sequenced was PBMCs or T cells enriched from blood (not recorded which). These receptors came from a woman in her twenties or thirties who had recovered from COVID-19. Both conserved end residues are part of each CDR3. Fields, in order: CDR3 length, J gene, clone size, V gene, D gene, CDR3 DNA, CDR3 protein. The D gene is left open where the match is weak. Clone sizes are given selectively: once, few, many, or a class where the clone is expanded.

cdr3_length: 14
j_call: TRBJ1-6
clone_size: NA
v_call: TRBV20-1
d_call: NA
cdr3_nt: TGCAGTGCTAGTGGGGGGGGAACGAATTCACCCCTCCACTTT
cdr3_aa: CSASGGGTNSPLHF

cdr3_length: 15
j_call: TRBJ2-3
clone_size: NA
v_call: TRBV25-1
d_call: NA
cdr3_nt: TGTGCCAGCAAGATGGGGGGTTATAGCACAGATACGCAGTATTTT
cdr3_aa: CASKMGGYSTDTQYF

cdr3_length: 15
j_call: TRBJ1-6
clone_size: NA
v_call: TRBV27
d_call: TRBD1
cdr3_nt: TGTGCCAGCAGTTTCCCGGACAGGGAGGATTCACCCCTCCACTTT
cdr3_aa: CASSFPDREDSPLHF

cdr3_length: 14
j_call: TRBJ2-7
clone_size: NA
v_call: TRBV15
d_call: TRBD1
cdr3_nt: TGTGCCACCAGCGACAGGGGTTTGGGCTACGAGCAGTACTTC
cdr3_aa: CATSDRGLGYEQYF

cdr3_length: 17
j_call: TRBJ1-1
clone_size: NA
v_call: TRBV9
d_call: TRBD1
cdr3_nt: TGTGCCAGCAGCGTAGGGGGAACAGGGGGCGCGGACACTGAAGCTTTCTTT
cdr3_aa: CASSVGGTGGADTEAFF

cdr3_length: 15
j_call: TRBJ2-7
clone_size: once
v_call: TRBV28
d_call: NA
cdr3_nt: TGTGCCAGCAGTTTATTCGGTCTCAACAGTTACGAGCAGTACTTC
cdr3_aa: CASSLFGLNSYEQYF

cdr3_length: 16
j_call: TRBJ1-2
clone_size: NA
v_call: TRBV5-4
d_call: NA
cdr3_nt: TGTGCCAGCAGCCGTTTGGCTGACAGGCCCACGACCGCCTACACCTTC
cdr3_aa: CASSRLADRPTTAYTF

cdr3_length: 15
j_call: TRBJ2-3
clone_size: NA
v_call: TRBV24-1
d_call: TRBD1
cdr3_nt: TGTGCCACCAGTGACGGGGGACAGGGCACAGATACGCAGTATTTT
cdr3_aa: CATSDGGQGTDTQYF

cdr3_length: 14
j_call: TRBJ1-2
clone_size: NA
v_call: TRBV2
d_call: NA
cdr3_nt: TGTGCCAGCAGTCCCGGGACATCACTCTATGGCTACACCTTC
cdr3_aa: CASSPGTSLYGYTF

cdr3_length: 16
j_call: TRBJ1-5
clone_size: NA
v_call: TRBV4-2
d_call: NA
cdr3_nt: TGTGCCAGCAGCCAAGTATCAGGGGTCAGCAATCAGCCCCAGCATTTT
cdr3_aa: CASSQVSGVSNQPQHF

cdr3_length: 16
j_call: TRBJ1-5
clone_size: NA
v_call: TRBV7-6
d_call: TRBD1
cdr3_nt: TGTGCCAGCAGCTTAGGGACAGGGGAAAACAATCAGCCCCAGCATTTT
cdr3_aa: CASSLGTGENNQPQHF

cdr3_length: 15
j_call: TRBJ2-3
clone_size: once
v_call: TRBV7-2
d_call: NA
cdr3_nt: TGTGCCAGCAGCTTAGCCGCAGGAATCACAGATACGCAGTATTTT
cdr3_aa: CASSLAAGITDTQYF

cdr3_length: 15
j_call: TRBJ2-1
clone_size: NA
v_call: TRBV11-3
d_call: TRBD1
cdr3_nt: TGTGCCAGCAGCCGAGGGACAGGTTACTACAATGAGCAGTTCTTC
cdr3_aa: CASSRGTGYYNEQFF

cdr3_length: 14
j_call: TRBJ2-5
clone_size: NA
v_call: TRBV5-1
d_call: TRBD2
cdr3_nt: TGCGCCAGCTTCCCAGGGACTAGCGAAGAGACCCAGTACTTC
cdr3_aa: CASFPGTSEETQYF

cdr3_length: 15
j_call: TRBJ1-1
clone_size: NA
v_call: TRBV4-3
d_call: NA
cdr3_nt: TGCGCCAGCAGCCGGCGGCGCGCATTGAACACTGAAGCTTTCTTT
cdr3_aa: CASSRRRALNTEAFF

cdr3_length: 11
j_call: TRBJ1-2
clone_size: NA
v_call: TRBV7-9
d_call: NA
cdr3_nt: TGTGCCGGGGAGTGGGCCTATGGCTACACCTTC
cdr3_aa: CAGEWAYGYTF

cdr3_length: 13
j_call: TRBJ2-5
clone_size: NA
v_call: TRBV6-5
d_call: NA
cdr3_nt: TGTGCCAGCAGTTACATATCGCGCGAGACCCAGTACTTC
cdr3_aa: CASSYISRETQYF

cdr3_length: 12
j_call: TRBJ1-1
clone_size: NA
v_call: TRBV12-3/TRBV12-4
d_call: NA
cdr3_nt: TGTGCCGTGGGAGCAGGGAACACTGAAGCTTTCTTT
cdr3_aa: CAVGAGNTEAFF

cdr3_length: 16
j_call: TRBJ2-6
clone_size: NA
v_call: TRBV7-3
d_call: TRBD1
cdr3_nt: TGTGCCAGCAGTTCTACAGGGGGCTCTGGGGCCAACGTCCTGACTTTC
cdr3_aa: CASSSTGGSGANVLTF

cdr3_length: 15
j_call: TRBJ1-2
clone_size: NA
v_call: TRBV19
d_call: TRBD1
cdr3_nt: TGTGCCAGTAGTGTAGACAGGGGGTTCGGCTATGGCTACACCTTC
cdr3_aa: CASSVDRGFGYGYTF

cdr3_length: 14
j_call: TRBJ1-2
clone_size: NA
v_call: TRBV9
d_call: NA
cdr3_nt: TGTGCCAGCAGCGTAGAAGGAGGGGCCTATGGCTACACCTTC
cdr3_aa: CASSVEGGAYGYTF

cdr3_length: 14
j_call: TRBJ1-2
clone_size: NA
v_call: TRBV7-9
d_call: TRBD1
cdr3_nt: TGTGCCAGCAGCCATCCGGACAGGCTCTATGGCTACACCTTC
cdr3_aa: CASSHPDRLYGYTF

cdr3_length: 14
j_call: TRBJ1-1
clone_size: NA
v_call: TRBV4-3
d_call: NA
cdr3_nt: TGCGCCAGCAGCCAAGAAGCCAGGGGCACTGAAGCTTTCTTT
cdr3_aa: CASSQEARGTEAFF

cdr3_length: 15
j_call: TRBJ2-5
clone_size: NA
v_call: TRBV5-1
d_call: TRBD1
cdr3_nt: TGCGCCAGCAGCACCCTTAGGGGGCGCGGAGAGACCCAGTACTTC
cdr3_aa: CASSTLRGRGETQYF

cdr3_length: 15
j_call: TRBJ1-3
clone_size: few
v_call: TRBV5-1
d_call: TRBD1
cdr3_nt: TGCGCCAGCAGCTTGGAGGGGGCGGAAGGAAACACCATATATTTT
cdr3_aa: CASSLEGAEGNTIYF

cdr3_length: 11
j_call: TRBJ1-2
clone_size: NA
v_call: TRBV20-1
d_call: TRBD1
cdr3_nt: TGCAGTGGTGTGCAGGGGGATGGCTACACCTTC
cdr3_aa: CSGVQGDGYTF

cdr3_length: 12
j_call: TRBJ1-3
clone_size: NA
v_call: TRBV2
d_call: NA
cdr3_nt: TGTGCCAGCAGGGGGGGAGGAAACACCATATATTTT
cdr3_aa: CASRGGGNTIYF

cdr3_length: 14
j_call: TRBJ1-6
clone_size: NA
v_call: TRBV6-5
d_call: TRBD1
cdr3_nt: TGTGCCAGTGTCGACAGGGACTATAATTCACCCCTCCACTTT
cdr3_aa: CASVDRDYNSPLHF

cdr3_length: 16
j_call: TRBJ1-2
clone_size: NA
v_call: TRBV9
d_call: TRBD1
cdr3_nt: TGTGCCAGCAGCGTAGATCTCACAGGGGGGATCTATGGCTACACCTTC
cdr3_aa: CASSVDLTGGIYGYTF

cdr3_length: 16
j_call: TRBJ1-1
clone_size: NA
v_call: TRBV6-2/TRBV6-3
d_call: TRBD1
cdr3_nt: TGTGCCAGCAGCGCCGCGTCGACAGGGCGCAACACTGAAGCTTTCTTT
cdr3_aa: CASSAASTGRNTEAFF

cdr3_length: 13
j_call: TRBJ1-1
clone_size: NA
v_call: TRBV7-9
d_call: NA
cdr3_nt: TGTGCCAGCAGCTTAAATAGAGGGACTGAAGCTTTCTTT
cdr3_aa: CASSLNRGTEAFF